This T cell receptor beta chain was sequenced during a study of blood T cell repertoires in COVID-19. Overall study context: The United States, Italy and Spain supplied acute and convalescent COVID-19 samples. T cells, B-cell-depleted T cells, or PBMCs supplied cDNA or gDNA.

Under the authors' procedure: Nucleated cell counts were estimated from reference gene primer amplification. Here immunoSEQ multiplex PCR was the method, and the copy in TCRdb shows in-frame clones only, minus some. V and J calls and clone size are given by that table; D and trimming were obtained from the DNA. The repertoire holds about 26,000 clones, with 80% to 95% as singletons. This receptor was taken from a human donor in a cohort sampled during active COVID-19. The sequenced sample was peripheral blood.

The CDR3 loop reads CASSLGGYGYTF. CDR3 sequence (DNA): TGTGCCAGCAGTTTAGGCGGATATGGCTACACCTTC. The chain recombines TRBV28 with TRBJ1-2; D gene ambiguous. CDR3 length: 12 amino acids. Germline values: CDR1 MDHEN, CDR2 SYDVKM. V was shortened by 2 bases and J by 5 bases, with 6 bases between the two germline ends.